Listed below are T cell receptor beta chains from one sample, sequenced in a study of T cells in Graves' hyperthyroidism and ophthalmopathy. MiXCR, applied by TCRdb to the multiplex PCR reads, yields one record per CDR3 protein. The table lists around 610,000 distinct CDR3 sequences, around 15% of them singletons, with roughly 4.3% in the top ten. Sequencing was carried out using blood. These receptors all come from a middle-aged woman with Graves' ophthalmopathy. The CDR3 runs from the conserved cysteine through the conserved F or W. D genes are given only for firm matches. Clone sizes are given selectively: once, few, many, or a class where the clone is expanded.

J | D | size | V | CDR3 | DNA
TRBJ2-7 | TRBD1 | few | TRBV2 | CASSPRTGVVYEQYF | TGTGCCAGCAGTCCCCGGACAGGGGTGGTCTACGAGCAGTACTTC
TRBJ2-4 | TRBD1 | many | TRBV11-2 | CASSSLLTGMVIQYF | TGTGCCAGCAGCTCCCTTTTGACAGGGATGGTCATTCAGTACTTC
TRBJ2-1 | NA | few | TRBV18 | CASSPSGGNEQFF | TGTGCCAGCTCACCATCTGGGGGCAATGAGCAGTTCTTC
TRBJ2-5 | TRBD1 | many | TRBV30 | CAWRWTGVQETQYF | TGTGCCTGGAGGTGGACAGGGGTGCAAGAGACCCAGTACTTC
TRBJ2-2 | TRBD2 | many | TRBV12-3/TRBV12-4 | CATTSGRGDTGELFF | TGTGCCACCACTAGCGGGAGAGGGGACACCGGGGAGCTGTTTTTT
TRBJ1-2 | NA | NA | TRBV11-1 | CASSWVAEPAWSYGYTF | TGTGCCAGCAGCTGGGTCGCCGAGCCGGCCTGGAGCTATGGCTACACCTTC
TRBJ2-7 | NA | many | TRBV3-1 | CASSQDPPPRDPSYEQYF | TGTGCCAGCAGCCAAGATCCCCCACCCAGGGACCCGTCCTACGAGCAGTACTTC
TRBJ2-2 | NA | many | TRBV24-1 | CATRWGNGELFF | TGTGCCACGCGATGGGGGAACGGGGAGCTGTTTTTT
TRBJ2-2 | NA | NA | TRBV29-1 | CSVREIAGATGELFF | TGCAGCGTCCGGGAGATAGCAGGGGCCACCGGGGAGCTGTTTTTT
TRBJ1-2 | NA | many | TRBV2 | CASSERDGYTF | TGTGCCAGCAGTGAAAGGGACGGCTACACCTTC
TRBJ1-5 | NA | many | TRBV12-3/TRBV12-4 | CASRPPSSNQPQHF | TGTGCCAGCAGGCCCCCATCCAGCAATCAGCCCCAGCATTTT
TRBJ2-2 | NA | NA | TRBV7-2 | CASSWKTTGELFF | TGTGCCAGCAGCTGGAAGACCACCGGGGAGCTGTTTTTT
TRBJ2-5 | TRBD1 | few | TRBV6-5 | CASSYSKGGTGRETQYF | TGTGCCAGCAGTTACTCGAAAGGGGGGACAGGGAGGGAGACCCAGTACTTC
TRBJ1-1 | NA | many | TRBV6-1 | CAGDSGGYTEAFF | TGTGCCGGCGACAGCGGTGGGTACACTGAAGCTTTCTTT
TRBJ2-7 | TRBD1 | many | TRBV7-9 | CASSEDRGLYEQYF | TGTGCCAGCAGCGAGGACAGGGGGCTGTACGAGCAGTACTTC
TRBJ2-7 | NA | many | TRBV30 | CAWKVADHSYEQYF | TGTGCCTGGAAGGTTGCCGACCACTCCTACGAGCAGTACTTC
TRBJ2-7 | TRBD1 | many | TRBV6-2/TRBV6-3 | CASSYDRGREIAYEQYF | TGTGCCAGCAGTTACGACAGGGGACGAGAAATCGCCTACGAGCAGTACTTC
TRBJ2-5 | NA | many | TRBV10-1 | CASSGPGPKGETQYF | TGCGCCAGCTCCGGACCGGGACCCAAAGGCGAGACCCAGTACTTC
TRBJ2-3 | TRBD1 | few | TRBV24-1 | CATSDLGQGTFGDTQYF | TGTGCCACCAGTGACCTAGGACAGGGTACGTTTGGAGATACGCAGTATTTT
TRBJ1-1 | NA | many | TRBV12-3/TRBV12-4 | CASSSGRENTEAFF | TGTGCCAGCAGCTCGGGACGGGAGAACACTGAAGCTTTCTTT
TRBJ1-1 | NA | many | TRBV12-3/TRBV12-4 | CASSTRLNRMNTEAFF | TGTGCCAGCAGTACGCGCCTTAACAGGATGAACACTGAAGCTTTCTTT
TRBJ2-7 | NA | NA | TRBV11-2 | CASSLNQIDEQYF | TGTGCCAGCAGCTTAAACCAGATAGACGAGCAGTACTTC
TRBJ2-7 | NA | many | TRBV6-1 | CASSERGPYEQYF | TGTGCCAGCAGTGAACGGGGACCCTACGAGCAGTACTTC
TRBJ1-3 | TRBD1 | many | TRBV29-1 | CSAGQGNF | TGCAGCGCTGGACAGGGGAATTTT
TRBJ2-5 | NA | many | TRBV5-1 | CASSHSPLEETQYF | TGCGCCAGCAGCCATAGCCCTCTAGAAGAGACCCAGTACTTC
TRBJ2-5 | NA | many | TRBV10-3 | CAISESTAEETQYF | TGTGCCATCAGTGAGTCGACGGCAGAGGAGACCCAGTACTTC